This T cell receptor beta chain was sequenced in a study of early T cells in non-severe SARS-CoV-2 infection. About the study: Sequencing used unsorted whole-blood bulk RNA, so chains lack pairing.

V lost 5 bases, J lost 9 bases, and 11 bases lay in between. This CDR3 contains 12 residues. TCRdb independently ran MiXCR on the 5' RACE reads; one entry per CDR3 protein. The repertoire holds tens of thousands of distinct CDR3 sequences, approximately 10% seen once, with approximately 5.9% in the top ten. This receptor was taken from an adult who was a healthcare worker with PCR-confirmed SARS-CoV-2 infection or an uninfected control (not recorded which). The chain has TRBV12-3 or TRBV12-4 and TRBJ2-1; a weak D match, TRBD1 (6 bases). Sequencing was carried out using whole blood. CDR3 sequence: CASSPDRREQFF. CDR3 coding DNA: TGTGCCAGCAGTCCCGACAGGCGTGAGCAGTTCTTC.